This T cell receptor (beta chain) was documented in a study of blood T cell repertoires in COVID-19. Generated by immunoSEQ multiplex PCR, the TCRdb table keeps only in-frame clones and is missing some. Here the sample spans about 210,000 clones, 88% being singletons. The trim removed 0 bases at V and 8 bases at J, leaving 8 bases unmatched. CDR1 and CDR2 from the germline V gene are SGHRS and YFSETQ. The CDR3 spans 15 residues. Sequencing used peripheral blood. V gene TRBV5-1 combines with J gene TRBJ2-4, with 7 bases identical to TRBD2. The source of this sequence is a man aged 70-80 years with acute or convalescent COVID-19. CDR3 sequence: CASSLALGGSDIQYF. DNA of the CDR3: TGCGCCAGCAGCTTGGCCTTAGGCGGGAGTGACATTCAGTACTTC.